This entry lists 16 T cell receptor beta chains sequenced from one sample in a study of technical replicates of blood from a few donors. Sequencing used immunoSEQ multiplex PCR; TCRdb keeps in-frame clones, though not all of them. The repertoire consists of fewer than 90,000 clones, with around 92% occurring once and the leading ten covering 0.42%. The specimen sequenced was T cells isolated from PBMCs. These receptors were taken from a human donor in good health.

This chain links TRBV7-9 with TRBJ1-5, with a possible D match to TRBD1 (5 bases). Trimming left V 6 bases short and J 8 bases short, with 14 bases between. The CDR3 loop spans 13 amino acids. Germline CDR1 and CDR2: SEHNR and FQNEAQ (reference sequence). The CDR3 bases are TGTGCCAGCAGATCGAGCCCGGGGGAGCCCCAGCATTTT. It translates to CASRSSPGEPQHF.

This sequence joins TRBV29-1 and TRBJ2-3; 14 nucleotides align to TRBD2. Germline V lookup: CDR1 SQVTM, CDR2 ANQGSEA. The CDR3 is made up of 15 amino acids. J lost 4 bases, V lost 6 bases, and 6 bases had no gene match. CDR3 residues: CSVGTSGRWADTQYF. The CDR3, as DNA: TGCAGCGTGGGGACTAGCGGGAGATGGGCAGATACGCAGTATTTT.

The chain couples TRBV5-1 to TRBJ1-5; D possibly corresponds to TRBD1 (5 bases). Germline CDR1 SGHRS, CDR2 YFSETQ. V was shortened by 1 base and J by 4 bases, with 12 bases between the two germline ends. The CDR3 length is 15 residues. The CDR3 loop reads CASSLISGQNQPQHF. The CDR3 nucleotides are TGCGCCAGCAGCTTGATATCAGGGCAGAATCAGCCCCAGCATTTT.

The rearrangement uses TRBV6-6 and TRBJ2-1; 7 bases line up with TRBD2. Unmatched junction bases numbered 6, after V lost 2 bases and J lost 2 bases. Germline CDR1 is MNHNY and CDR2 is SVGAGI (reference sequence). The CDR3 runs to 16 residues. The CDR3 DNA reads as TGTGCCAGCAGTTACGGGCGGGAGTATACCTACAATGAGCAGTTCTTC. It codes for CASSYGREYTYNEQFF.

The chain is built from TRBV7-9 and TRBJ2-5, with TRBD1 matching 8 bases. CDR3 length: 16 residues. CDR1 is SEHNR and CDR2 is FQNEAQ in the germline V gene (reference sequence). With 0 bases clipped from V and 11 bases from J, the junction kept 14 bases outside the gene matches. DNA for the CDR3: TGTGCCAGCAGCTTAGCGCCGCAGGGGGCTTTACGCGGTCAGTACTTC. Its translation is CASSLAPQGALRGQYF.

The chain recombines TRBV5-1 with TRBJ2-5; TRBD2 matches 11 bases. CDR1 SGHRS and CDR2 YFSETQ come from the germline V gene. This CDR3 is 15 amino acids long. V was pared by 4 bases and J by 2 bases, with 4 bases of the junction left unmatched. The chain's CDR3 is CASSLRLAGQETQYF. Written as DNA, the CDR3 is TGCGCCAGCAGCCTTCGACTAGCGGGACAAGAGACCCAGTACTTC.

The CDR3: CASSRAGTGGANTQYF. The DNA for the CDR3 is TGCGCCAGCAGCCGAGCTGGGACAGGGGGGGCGAATACGCAGTATTTT. This chain joins TRBV4-3 and TRBJ2-3; TRBD1 matches at 11 bases. Germline CDR1 and CDR2: LGHNA and YSLEER. The trim removed 4 bases at V and 7 bases at J, leaving 10 bases unmatched. The CDR3 is 16 residues long.

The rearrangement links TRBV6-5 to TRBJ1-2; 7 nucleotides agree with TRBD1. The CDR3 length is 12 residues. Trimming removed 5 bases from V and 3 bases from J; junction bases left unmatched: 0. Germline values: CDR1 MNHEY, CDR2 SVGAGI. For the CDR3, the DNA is TGTGCCAGCAGTAGGGGGCACTATGGCTACACCTTC. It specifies CASSRGHYGYTF.

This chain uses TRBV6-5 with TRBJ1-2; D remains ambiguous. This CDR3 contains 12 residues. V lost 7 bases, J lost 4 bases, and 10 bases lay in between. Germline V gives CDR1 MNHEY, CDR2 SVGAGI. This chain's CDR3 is CASTAGGYGYTF. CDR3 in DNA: TGTGCCAGCACAGCCGGCGGCTATGGCTACACCTTC.

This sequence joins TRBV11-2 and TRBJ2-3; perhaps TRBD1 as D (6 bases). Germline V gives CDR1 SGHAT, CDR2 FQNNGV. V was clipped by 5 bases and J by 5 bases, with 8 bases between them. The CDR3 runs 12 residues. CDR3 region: CASSATGDTQYF. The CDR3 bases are TGTGCCAGCAGCGCGACAGGAGATACGCAGTATTTT.

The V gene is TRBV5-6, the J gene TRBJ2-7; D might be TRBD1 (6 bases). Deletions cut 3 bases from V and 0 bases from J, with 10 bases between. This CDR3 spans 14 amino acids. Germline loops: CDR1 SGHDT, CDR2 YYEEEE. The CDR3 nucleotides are TGTGCCAGCAGCTACAGGACAGCCTCCTACGAGCAGTACTTC. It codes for CASSYRTASYEQYF.

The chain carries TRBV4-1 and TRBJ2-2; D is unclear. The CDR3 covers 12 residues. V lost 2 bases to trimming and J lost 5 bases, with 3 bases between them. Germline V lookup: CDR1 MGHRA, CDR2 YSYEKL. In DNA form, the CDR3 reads TGCGCCAGCAGCCAATCGACCGGGGAGCTGTTTTTT. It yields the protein CASSQSTGELFF.

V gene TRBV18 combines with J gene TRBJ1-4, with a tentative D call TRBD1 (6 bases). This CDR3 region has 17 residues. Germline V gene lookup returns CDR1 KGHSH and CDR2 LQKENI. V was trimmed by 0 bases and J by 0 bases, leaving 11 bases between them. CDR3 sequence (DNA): TGTGCCAGCTCACCACCGACAGGAATCGCAACTAATGAAAAACTGTTTTTT. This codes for CASSPPTGIATNEKLFF. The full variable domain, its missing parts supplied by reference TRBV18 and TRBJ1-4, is NAGVMQNPRHLVRRRGQEARLRCSPMKGHSHVYWYRQLPEEGLKFMVYLQKENIIDESGMPKERFSAEFPKEGPSILRIQQVVRGDSAAYFCASSPPTGIATNEKLFFGSGTQLSVL.

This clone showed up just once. CDR3 protein: CSVEGRRDRNSYEQYF. The DNA for the CDR3 is TGCAGCGTTGAAGGTAGAAGGGACAGGAACTCCTACGAGCAGTACTTC. This chain uses TRBV29-1 with TRBJ2-7, with 8 bases lining up with TRBD1. The germline V gene encodes CDR1 SQVTM and CDR2 ANQGSEA. CDR3 size: 16 residues. V shed 1 base and J 0 bases; nucleotides not matched to a gene: 8.

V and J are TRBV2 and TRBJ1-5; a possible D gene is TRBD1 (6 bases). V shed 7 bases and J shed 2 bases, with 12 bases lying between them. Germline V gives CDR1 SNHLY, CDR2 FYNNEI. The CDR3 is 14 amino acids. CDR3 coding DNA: TGTGCCAGCACCAAAGAGGGGGGCAATCAGCCCCAGCATTTT. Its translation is CASTKEGGNQPQHF.

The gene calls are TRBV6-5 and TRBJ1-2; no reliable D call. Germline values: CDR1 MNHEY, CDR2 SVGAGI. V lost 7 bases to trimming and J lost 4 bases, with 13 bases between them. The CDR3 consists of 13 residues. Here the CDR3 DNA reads TGTGCCAGCACCACGCCCAGTGGCTATGGCTACACCTTC. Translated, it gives CASTTPSGYGYTF.